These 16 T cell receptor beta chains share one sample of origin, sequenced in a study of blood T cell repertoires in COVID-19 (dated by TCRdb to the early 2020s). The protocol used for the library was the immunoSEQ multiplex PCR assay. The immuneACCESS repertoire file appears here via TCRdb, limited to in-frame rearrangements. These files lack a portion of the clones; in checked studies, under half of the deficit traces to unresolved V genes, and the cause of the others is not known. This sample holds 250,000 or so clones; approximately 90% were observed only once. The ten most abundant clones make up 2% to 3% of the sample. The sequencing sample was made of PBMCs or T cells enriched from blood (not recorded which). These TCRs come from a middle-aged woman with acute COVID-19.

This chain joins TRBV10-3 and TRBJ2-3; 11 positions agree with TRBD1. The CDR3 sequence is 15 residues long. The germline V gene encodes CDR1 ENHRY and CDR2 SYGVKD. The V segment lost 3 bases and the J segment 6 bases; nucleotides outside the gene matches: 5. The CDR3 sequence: CAISDRDRGMDTQYF. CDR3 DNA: TGTGCCATCAGTGACCGGGACAGGGGGATGGATACGCAGTATTTT.

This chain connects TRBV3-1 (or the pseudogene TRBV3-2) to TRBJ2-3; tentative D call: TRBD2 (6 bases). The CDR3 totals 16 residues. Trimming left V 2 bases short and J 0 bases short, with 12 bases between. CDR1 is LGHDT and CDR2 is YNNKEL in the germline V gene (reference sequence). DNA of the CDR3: TGTGCCAGCAGCCAATACCGGGACTGGAGCACAGATACGCAGTATTTT. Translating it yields CASSQYRDWSTDTQYF.

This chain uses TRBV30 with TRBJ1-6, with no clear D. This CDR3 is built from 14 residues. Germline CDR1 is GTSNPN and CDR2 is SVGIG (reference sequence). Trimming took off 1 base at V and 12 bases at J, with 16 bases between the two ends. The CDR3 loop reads CAWSDSPDRRPLHF. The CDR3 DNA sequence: TGTGCCTGGAGTGATTCCCCGGATAGGAGACCCCTCCACTTT.

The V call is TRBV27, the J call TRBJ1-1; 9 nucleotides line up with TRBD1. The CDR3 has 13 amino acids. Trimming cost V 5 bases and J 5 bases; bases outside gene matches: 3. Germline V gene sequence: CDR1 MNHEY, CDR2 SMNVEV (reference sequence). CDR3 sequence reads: CASSDRGGTEAFF. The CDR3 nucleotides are TGTGCCAGCAGTGACAGGGGGGGGACTGAAGCTTTCTTT.

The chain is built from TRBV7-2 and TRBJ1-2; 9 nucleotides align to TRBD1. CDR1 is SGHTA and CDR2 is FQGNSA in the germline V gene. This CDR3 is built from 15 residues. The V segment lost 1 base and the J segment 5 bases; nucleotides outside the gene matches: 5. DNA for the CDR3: TGTGCCAGCAGCTTAGGGGGACAGGGAGGGTATGGCTACACCTTC. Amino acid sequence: CASSLGGQGGYGYTF.

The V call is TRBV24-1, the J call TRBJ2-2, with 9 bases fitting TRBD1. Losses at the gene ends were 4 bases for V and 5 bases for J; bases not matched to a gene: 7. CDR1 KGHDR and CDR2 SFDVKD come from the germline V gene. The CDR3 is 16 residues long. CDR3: CATSDPGQGKTGELFF. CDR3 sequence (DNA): TGTGCCACCAGTGACCCTGGACAGGGGAAGACCGGGGAGCTGTTTTTT.

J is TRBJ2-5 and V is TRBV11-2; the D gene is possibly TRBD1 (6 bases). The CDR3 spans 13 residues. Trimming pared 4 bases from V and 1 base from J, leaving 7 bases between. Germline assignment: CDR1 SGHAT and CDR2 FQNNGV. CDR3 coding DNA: TGTGCCAGCAGCTGGGACATCCAAGAGACCCAGTACTTC. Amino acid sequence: CASSWDIQETQYF.

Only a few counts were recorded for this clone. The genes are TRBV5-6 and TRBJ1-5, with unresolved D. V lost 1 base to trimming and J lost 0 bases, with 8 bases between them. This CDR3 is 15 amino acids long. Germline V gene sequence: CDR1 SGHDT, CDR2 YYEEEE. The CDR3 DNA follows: TGTGCCAGCAGCTTGTACGGGAATAGCAATCAGCCCCAGCATTTT. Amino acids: CASSLYGNSNQPQHF.

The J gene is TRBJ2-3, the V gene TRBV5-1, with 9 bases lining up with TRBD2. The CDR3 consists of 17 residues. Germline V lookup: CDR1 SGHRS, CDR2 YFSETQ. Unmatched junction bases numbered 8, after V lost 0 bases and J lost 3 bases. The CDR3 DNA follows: TGCGCCAGCAGCTTGGCCGGTAGCGGGAGTATAACAGATACGCAGTATTTT. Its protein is CASSLAGSGSITDTQYF.

In DNA, the CDR3 is TGTGCCAGCAGCCTTCTGAGCGGAAAAACGAGCGGGGAGCTGTTTTTT. Its translation is CASSLLSGKTSGELFF. The chain has TRBV3-1 (or the pseudogene TRBV3-2) and TRBJ2-2; D perhaps matches TRBD2 (5 bases). CDR1 and CDR2 (germline): LGHDT, YNNKEL (reference sequence). This CDR3 comprises 16 residues. The V end was cut by 4 bases, the J end by 7 bases, with 19 bases between.

CDR3 protein: CASSSLTGINYGYTF. DNA for the CDR3: TGTGCCAGCAGTTCTCTGACAGGGATCAACTATGGCTACACCTTC. The V call is TRBV27, the J call TRBJ1-2, with 7 bases lining up with TRBD1. Germline lookup yields CDR1 MNHEY and CDR2 SMNVEV (reference sequence). V shed 4 bases, J shed 2 bases, and the junction held 7 bases outside the gene matches. CDR3 length: 15 residues.

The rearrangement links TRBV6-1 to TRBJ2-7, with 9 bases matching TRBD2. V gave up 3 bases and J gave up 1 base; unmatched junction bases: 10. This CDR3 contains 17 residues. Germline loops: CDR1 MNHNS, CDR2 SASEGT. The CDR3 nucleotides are TGTGCCAGCAGTGATCCCTGGACTAGCGACCATTCCTACGAGCAGTACGTC. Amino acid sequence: CASSDPWTSDHSYEQYV.

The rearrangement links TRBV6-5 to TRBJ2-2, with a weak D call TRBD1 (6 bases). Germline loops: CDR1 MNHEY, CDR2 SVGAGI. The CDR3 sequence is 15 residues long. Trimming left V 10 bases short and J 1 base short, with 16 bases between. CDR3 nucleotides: TGTGCCACCGCTTCAACAGGGTTGAACACCGGGGAGCTGTTTTTT. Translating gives CATASTGLNTGELFF.

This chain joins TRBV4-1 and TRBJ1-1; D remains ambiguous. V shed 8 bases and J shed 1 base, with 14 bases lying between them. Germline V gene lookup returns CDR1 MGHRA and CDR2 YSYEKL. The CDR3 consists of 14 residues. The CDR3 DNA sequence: TGCGCCAGCCATAAGGTCACGGGGAACACTGAAGCTTTCTTT. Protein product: CASHKVTGNTEAFF.

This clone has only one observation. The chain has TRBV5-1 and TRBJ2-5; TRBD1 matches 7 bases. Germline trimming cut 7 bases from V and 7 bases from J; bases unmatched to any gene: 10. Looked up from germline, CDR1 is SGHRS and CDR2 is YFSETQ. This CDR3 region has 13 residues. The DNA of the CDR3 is TGCGCCAGCGGAACAGGGGCCACAAGGACCCAGTACTTC. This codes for CASGTGATRTQYF.

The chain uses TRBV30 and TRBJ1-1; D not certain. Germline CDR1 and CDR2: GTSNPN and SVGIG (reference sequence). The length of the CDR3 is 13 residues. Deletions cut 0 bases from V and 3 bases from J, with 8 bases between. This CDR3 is CAWSVSGDTEAFF. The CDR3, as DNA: TGTGCCTGGAGTGTCAGCGGGGACACTGAAGCTTTCTTT.